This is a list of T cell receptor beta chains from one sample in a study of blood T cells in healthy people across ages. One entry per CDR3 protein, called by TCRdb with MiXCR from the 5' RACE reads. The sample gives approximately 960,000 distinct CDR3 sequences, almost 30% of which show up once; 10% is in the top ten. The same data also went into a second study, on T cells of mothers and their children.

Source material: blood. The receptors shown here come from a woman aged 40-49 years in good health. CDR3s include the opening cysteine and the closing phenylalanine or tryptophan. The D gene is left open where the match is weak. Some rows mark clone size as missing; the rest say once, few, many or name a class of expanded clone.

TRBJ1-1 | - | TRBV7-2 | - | CASSLDSWIEAFF | TGTGCCAGCAGCTTGGACAGTTGGATTGAAGCTTTCTTT
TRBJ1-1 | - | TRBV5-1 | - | CASSLVRAGPEAFF | TGCGCCAGCAGCTTGGTTAGGGCAGGGCCTGAAGCTTTCTTT
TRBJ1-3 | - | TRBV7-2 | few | CASSSPGNTIYF | TGTGCCAGCAGTTCCCCTGGAAACACCATATATTTT
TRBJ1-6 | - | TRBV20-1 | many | CSARDEGALNSPLHF | TGCAGTGCTAGAGATGAAGGGGCCTTGAATTCACCCCTCCACTTT
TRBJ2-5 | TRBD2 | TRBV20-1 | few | CSARELAGEGRETQYF | TGCAGTGCTAGAGAATTGGCGGGGGAGGGTCGAGAGACCCAGTACTTC
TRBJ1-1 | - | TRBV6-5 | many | CASSYDSRTEAFF | TGTGCCAGCAGTTACGACAGTCGCACTGAAGCTTTCTTT
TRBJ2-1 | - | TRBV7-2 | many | CASNAGHNEQFF | TGTGCCAGCAACGCAGGACACAATGAGCAGTTCTTC
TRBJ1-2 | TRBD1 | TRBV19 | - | CASTYDREGGYTF | TGTGCCAGTACCTACGACAGGGAAGGAGGCTACACCTTC
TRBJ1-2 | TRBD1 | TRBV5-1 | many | CASSLGEDRGRGYTF | TGCGCCAGCAGCTTGGGGGAGGACAGGGGCAGAGGCTACACCTTC
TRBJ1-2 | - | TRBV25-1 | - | CASSEGGAVYGYTF | TGTGCCAGCAGTGAGGGTGGGGCGGTTTATGGCTACACCTTC
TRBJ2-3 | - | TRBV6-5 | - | CASSFDGRSTDTQYF | TGTGCCAGCAGCTTCGACGGACGAAGCACAGATACGCAGTATTTT
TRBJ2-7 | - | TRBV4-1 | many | CASSQGTGFYEQYF | TGCGCCAGCAGCCAAGGGACTGGCTTCTACGAGCAGTACTTC
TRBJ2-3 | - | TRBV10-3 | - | CAPVRVGAFSSTDTQYF | TGTGCCCCGGTTAGGGTGGGGGCATTCTCTAGCACAGATACGCAGTATTTT
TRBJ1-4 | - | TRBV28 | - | CASSDRASASEKLFF | TGTGCCAGCAGTGACCGGGCCTCAGCGAGTGAAAAACTGTTTTTT
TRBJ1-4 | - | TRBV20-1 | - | CSAAPGGRATNEKLFF | TGCAGTGCTGCGCCTGGGGGGCGAGCAACTAATGAAAAACTGTTTTTT
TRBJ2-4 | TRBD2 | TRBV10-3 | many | CAISEALGLAGGTNIQYF | TGTGCCATCAGTGAGGCTCTGGGACTAGCGGGGGGAACAAACATTCAGTACTTC
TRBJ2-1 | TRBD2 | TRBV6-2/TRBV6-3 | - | CASSFRIVEAGTSGNEQFF | TGTGCCAGCAGTTTCCGGATCGTGGAAGCGGGAACGTCTGGGAATGAGCAGTTCTTC
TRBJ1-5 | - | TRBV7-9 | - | CASSLVGEGQPQHF | TGTGCCAGCAGCTTAGTAGGGGAAGGGCAGCCCCAGCATTTT
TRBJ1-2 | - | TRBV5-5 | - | CASSLQGSVDYTF | TGTGCCAGCAGCCTACAGGGTTCGGTTGACTACACCTTC
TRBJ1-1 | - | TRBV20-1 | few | CSATDSPDTEAFF | TGCAGTGCAACCGACAGCCCAGACACTGAAGCTTTCTTT
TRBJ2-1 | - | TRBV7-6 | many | CASSLVGGGPNNEQFF | TGTGCCAGCAGCTTGGTCGGCGGGGGCCCCAACAATGAGCAGTTCTTC
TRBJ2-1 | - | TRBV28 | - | CASSFGPPYNEQFF | TGTGCCAGCAGTTTTGGCCCCCCCTACAATGAGCAGTTCTTC
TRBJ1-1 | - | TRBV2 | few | CASSEAPPGAGEAFF | TGTGCCAGCAGTGAAGCCCCCCCAGGGGCAGGTGAAGCTTTCTTT
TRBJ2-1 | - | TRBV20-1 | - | CSARDSRTYNEQFF | TGCAGTGCTAGGGACAGCCGGACGTACAATGAGCAGTTCTTC
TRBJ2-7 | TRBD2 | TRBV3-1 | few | CASSQDLASGAEQYF | TGTGCCAGCAGCCAAGACTTAGCTAGCGGGGCCGAGCAGTACTTC
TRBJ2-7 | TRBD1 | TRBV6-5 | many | CASSYRWVRDSLFYEQYF | TGTGCCAGCAGTTACCGCTGGGTCCGGGACAGTCTATTTTACGAGCAGTACTTC
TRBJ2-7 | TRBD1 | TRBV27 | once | CASSLGRTGEYEQYF | TGTGCCAGCAGTTTAGGGAGGACAGGGGAATACGAGCAGTACTTC
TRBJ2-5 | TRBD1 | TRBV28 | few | CASSNLDRGAQETQYF | TGTGCCAGCAGTAACCTGGACAGGGGCGCACAAGAGACCCAGTACTTC
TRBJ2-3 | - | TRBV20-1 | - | CSALRGSGSTDTRYF | TGCAGTGCCTTACGGGGTAGCGGTAGCACAGATACGCGGTATTTT
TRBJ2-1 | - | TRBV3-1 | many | CASSQDIFRSYNEQFF | TGTGCCAGCAGCCAAGACATCTTCAGGTCCTACAATGAGCAGTTCTTC
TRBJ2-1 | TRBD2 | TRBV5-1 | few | CASSLRPSGGAVDEQFF | TGCGCCAGCAGCTTGAGGCCTAGCGGGGGGGCAGTGGATGAGCAGTTCTTC
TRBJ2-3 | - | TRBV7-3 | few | CASSPTGGGGADTQYF | TGTGCCAGCAGCCCCACAGGGGGGGGAGGGGCAGATACGCAGTATTTT
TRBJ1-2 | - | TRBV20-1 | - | CSAREAEGNYGYTF | TGCAGTGCTAGAGAGGCCGAGGGGAACTATGGCTACACCTTC